These 9 T cell receptor beta chains originate from one sample sequenced in a study of blood T cells in healthy people across ages. The use of a sample-barcoded 5' primer and a J-beta primer mix characterized a second PCR of about 6 to 12 cycles. MiXCR, applied by TCRdb to the 5' RACE reads, yields one record per CDR3 protein. The data hold 380,000 or so distinct CDR3 sequences, with 45% to 60% observed a single time. The sample consisted of blood. The receptors derive from a man aged 55 to 70 in good health.

The gene calls are TRBV6-5 and TRBJ1-1; no definite D call. Germline values: CDR1 MNHEY, CDR2 SVGAGI. Trimming removed 7 bases from V and 0 bases from J, with 12 bases in between. This CDR3 contains 14 residues. The CDR3 coding sequence is TGTGCCAGCACTAGGCGGGGAATGAACACTGAAGCTTTCTTT. As protein: CASTRRGMNTEAFF.

About this clonotype: The DNA is left out, because the CDR3 cannot be placed on it with certainty; the CDR3 is given as TCRdb lists it. The gene calls are TRBV6-5 and TRBJ2-6; the table calls TRBD1, which could not be checked here. Looked up from germline, CDR1 is MNHEY and CDR2 is SVGAGI. The CDR3 totals 22 residues, both ends included. The CDR3 reads CASSYRQGGGYTFGSGTNVLTF.

This clonotype was seen more than once but under ten times. The CDR3 DNA reads as TGTGCCAGCAGTGGACGGGCAGCTAATAATTCACCCCTCCACTTT. Its protein is CASSGRAANNSPLHF. The rearrangement links TRBV2 to TRBJ1-6, with D hard to call. V lost 4 bases, J lost 5 bases, and 12 bases lay in between. Germline loops: CDR1 SNHLY, CDR2 FYNNEI. The CDR3 has 15 amino acids.

The rearrangement links TRBV13 to TRBJ1-4, with D possibly being TRBD1 (6 bases). CDR3 length: 12 amino acids. V dropped 5 bases and J dropped 16 bases, with 17 bases sitting between them. Germline V gene lookup returns CDR1 PRHDT and CDR2 FYEKMQ (reference sequence). CDR3 protein: CASSKQGERAFF. The CDR3 coding sequence is TGTGCCAGCAGCAAACAGGGCGAAAGGGCGTTTTTT.

The chain has TRBV7-2 and TRBJ2-7; D may be TRBD2 (6 bases). This CDR3 region has 15 residues. V gave up 5 bases and J gave up 5 bases, with 19 bases separating them. Germline V gene lookup returns CDR1 SGHTA and CDR2 FQGNSA. Here the CDR3 DNA reads TGTGCCAGCAGCCCGATGGGGGGTAGTATCGACGAGCAGTACTTC. This gives the protein CASSPMGGSIDEQYF.

J is TRBJ2-5 and V is TRBV12-3 or TRBV12-4, with D possibly matching TRBD1 (6 bases). Trimming removed 5 bases from V and 3 bases from J, with 13 bases in between. This CDR3 region has 14 residues. CDR3 coding DNA: TGTGCCAGCAGTCCTCGACAGGCCAAAGAGACCCAGTACTTC. Encoded protein: CASSPRQAKETQYF.

This clonotype has only a few counts. A much bigger clone sits one base away, suggesting this may be a read error. The V gene is TRBV4-1, the J gene TRBJ2-7; D remains unclear. This CDR3 spans 16 amino acids. The ends were cut back, 0 bases at V and 7 bases at J, with 19 bases in the middle. CDR1 and CDR2 (germline): MGHRA, YSYEKL. CDR3 nucleotide sequence: TGCGCCAGCAGCCAAGATATGCGTCCCACCTACAATGAGCAGTACTTC. It encodes CASSQDMRPTYNEQYF.

In this sample, this clonotype turned up a few times. The chain couples TRBV11-2 to TRBJ1-2, with 7 bases matching TRBD1. The V and J ends lost 5 bases and 0 bases, in that order; junction bases with no gene match: 12. The germline V gene has CDR1 SGHAT and CDR2 FQNNGV. The CDR3 contains 17 residues. CDR3 amino acids: CASSPRDRRNPNYGYTF. The CDR3 bases are TGTGCCAGCAGCCCTAGGGACAGACGGAACCCTAACTATGGCTACACCTTC. Filled out from reference TRBV11-2 and TRBJ1-2, the complete variable domain reads EAGVAQSPRYKIIEKRQSVAFWCNPISGHATLYWYQQILGQGPKLLIQFQNNGVVDDSQLPKDRFSAERLKGVDSTLKIQPAKLEDSAVYLCASSPRDRRNPNYGYTFGSGTRLTVV.

This clonotype has a handful of counts. The rearrangement links TRBV28 to TRBJ2-1; D is undetermined. Germline assignment: CDR1 MDHEN and CDR2 SYDVKM. The CDR3 runs to 14 residues. Trimming stripped 5 bases from V and 9 bases from J, with 17 bases between. CDR3 coding DNA: TGTGCCAGCAGTCTGGCCCGGCCGAGGTTTGAGCAGTTCTTC. Residues: CASSLARPRFEQFF.